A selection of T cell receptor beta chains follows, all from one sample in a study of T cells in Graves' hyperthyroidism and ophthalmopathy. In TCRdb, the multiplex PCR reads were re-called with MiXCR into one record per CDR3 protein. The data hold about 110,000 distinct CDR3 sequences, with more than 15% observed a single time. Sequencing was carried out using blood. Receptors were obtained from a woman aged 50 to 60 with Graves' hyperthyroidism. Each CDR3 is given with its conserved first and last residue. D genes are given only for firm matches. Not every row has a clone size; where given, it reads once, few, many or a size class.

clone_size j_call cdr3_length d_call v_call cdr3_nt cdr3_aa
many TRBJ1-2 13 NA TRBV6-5 TGTGCCAGCAGTTACTCGTCTAACTATGGCTACACCTTC CASSYSSNYGYTF
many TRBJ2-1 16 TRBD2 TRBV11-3 TGTGCCAGCAGCTTACAACCAGCGGGGAGAGTCGGTGAGCAGTTCTTC CASSLQPAGRVGEQFF
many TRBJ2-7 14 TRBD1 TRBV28 TGTGCCAGCAGCCCGGGGACAGGGTTCCACGAGCAGTACTTC CASSPGTGFHEQYF
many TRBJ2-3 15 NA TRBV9 TGTGCCAGCAGCAAACAAGGGCCTAGCACAGATACGCAGTATTTT CASSKQGPSTDTQYF
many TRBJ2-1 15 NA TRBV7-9 TGTGCCAGCAACCGAGACACCCTCCTTTACAATGAGCAGTTCTTC CASNRDTLLYNEQFF
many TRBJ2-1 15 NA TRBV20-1 TGCAGTGCTAGTGGGCTAAAAGGGATTTGGAATGAGCAGTTCTTC CSASGLKGIWNEQFF
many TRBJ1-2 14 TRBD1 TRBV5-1 TGTGCCAGCAGCCTCGGGACAGGGGGCTATGGCTACACCTTC CASSLGTGGYGYTF
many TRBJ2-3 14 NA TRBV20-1 TGCAGTGCGGCCCTGGGGGACGGGACAGATACGCAGTATTTT CSAALGDGTDTQYF
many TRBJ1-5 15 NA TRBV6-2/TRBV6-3 TGTGCCAGCACCACATTTGGGGGCACCCATCAGCCCCAGCATTTT CASTTFGGTHQPQHF
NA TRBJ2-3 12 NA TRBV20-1 TGCAGTGCTAGCGGGAGTATGGATACGCAGTATTTT CSASGSMDTQYF
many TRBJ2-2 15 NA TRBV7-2 TGTGCCAGCAGCACGAGACTGCCAGCCACCGGGGAGCTGTTTTTT CASSTRLPATGELFF
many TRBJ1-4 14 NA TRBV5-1 TGCGCCAGCAGCTTCGCGGGGAGGTATGAAAAACTGTTTTTT CASSFAGRYEKLFF
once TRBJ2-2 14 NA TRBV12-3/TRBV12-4 TGTGCCAGCAGTTTATACAGGGTATCCGGGGAGCTGTTTTTT CASSLYRVSGELFF
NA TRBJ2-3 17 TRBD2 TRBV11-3 TGTGCCAGCAGCTTAGCGGGACTAGCGGGAGGGGCAGATACGCAGTATTTT CASSLAGLAGGADTQYF
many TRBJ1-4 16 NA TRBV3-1 TGTGCCAGCAGCCCAACACAGATTGCAACTAATGAAAAACTGTTTTTT CASSPTQIATNEKLFF
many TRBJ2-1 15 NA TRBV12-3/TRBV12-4 TGTGCCAGCAGTCCAACCGGGCTCCGCCCCAATGAGCAGTTCTTC CASSPTGLRPNEQFF
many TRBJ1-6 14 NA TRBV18 TGTGCCAGCCGCCAGGCAGGGCACAATTCACCCCTCCACTTT CASRQAGHNSPLHF
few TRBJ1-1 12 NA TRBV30 TGTGCCTGGGAACGTATGAACACTGAAGCTTTCTTT CAWERMNTEAFF
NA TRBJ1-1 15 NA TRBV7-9 TGTGCCAGCAGTTCGAAGGGGGGAGGGAACACTGAAGCTTTCTTT CASSSKGGGNTEAFF
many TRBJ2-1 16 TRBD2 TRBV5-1 TGCGCCAGCAGCTTGACTAGCGGGAGTCAATACAATGAGCAGTTCTTC CASSLTSGSQYNEQFF
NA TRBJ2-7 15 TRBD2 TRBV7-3 TGTGCCAGCAGCTTACTAGCGGGAGAAGGGTACGAGCAGTACTTC CASSLLAGEGYEQYF
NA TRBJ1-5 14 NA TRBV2 TGTGCCAGCAGTGTACTGGGTAGCAATCAGCCCCAGCATTTT CASSVLGSNQPQHF
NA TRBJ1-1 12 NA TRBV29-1 TGCAGCGTGGGGTGGGCAGGCACTGAAGCTTTCTTT CSVGWAGTEAFF
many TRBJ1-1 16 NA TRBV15 TGTGCCACCAGCAAAGAGGGACAAACTACCGGCGGGGAAGCTTTCTTT CATSKEGQTTGGEAFF
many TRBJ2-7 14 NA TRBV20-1 TGCAGTGCTCAGACGGATGTCGTCTCCTACGAGCAGTACTTC CSAQTDVVSYEQYF
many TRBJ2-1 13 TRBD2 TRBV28 TGTGCCAGCAGTGCCCCAGCGGGGAAGGAGCAGTTCTTC CASSAPAGKEQFF
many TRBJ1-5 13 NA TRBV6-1 TGTGCCAGCAGGTCCCCCGACCTCCAGCCCCAGCATTTT CASRSPDLQPQHF
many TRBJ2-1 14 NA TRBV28 TGTGCCAGCATCTCCGGGACTCACTACAATGAGCAGTTCTTC CASISGTHYNEQFF
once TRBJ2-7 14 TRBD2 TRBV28 TGTGCCAGCAGTCGGACTAGCGGGCTGCGTGAGCAATACTTC CASSRTSGLREQYF
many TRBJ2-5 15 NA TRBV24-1 TGTGCCACCAGTTCAGACTACCCAGAGATGGGGACCCAGTACTTC CATSSDYPEMGTQYF
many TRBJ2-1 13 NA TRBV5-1 TGCGCCAGCAGCTTGCAGCGGATCAATGAGCAGTTCTTC CASSLQRINEQFF
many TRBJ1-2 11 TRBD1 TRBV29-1 TGCAGCGCACCACAGGGGGATGGCTACACCTTC CSAPQGDGYTF
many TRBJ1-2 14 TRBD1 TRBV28 TGTGCCAGCAGTTTTCCCGGACAGGCCGGTGGCTACACCTTC CASSFPGQAGGYTF
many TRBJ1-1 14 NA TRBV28 TGTGCCAGCAGTTTCTCAAGAGGAGCCGCTGAAGCTTTCTTT CASSFSRGAAEAFF
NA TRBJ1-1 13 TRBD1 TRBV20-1 TGCAGTGCTATGCGGACAGGGGTTACTGAAGCTTTCTTT CSAMRTGVTEAFF
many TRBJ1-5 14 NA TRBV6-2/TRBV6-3 TGTGCCAGCAGTTACCTGTTTCCTAATCAGCCCCAGCATTTT CASSYLFPNQPQHF
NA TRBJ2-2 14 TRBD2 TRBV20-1 TGCAGTGCTACTAGCGGGAGGGCCACCGGGGAGCTGTTTTTT CSATSGRATGELFF
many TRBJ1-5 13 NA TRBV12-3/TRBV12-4 TGTGCCAGCAGTTTGGGAGGAGGTCAGCCCCAGCATTTT CASSLGGGQPQHF
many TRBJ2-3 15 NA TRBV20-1 TGCAGTGCTAGAGATGGGATTTCTGGCACAGATACGCAGTATTTT CSARDGISGTDTQYF
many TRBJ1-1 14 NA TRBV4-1 TGCGCCAGCAGCCAAGATCACAGGAACACTGAAGCTTTCTTT CASSQDHRNTEAFF
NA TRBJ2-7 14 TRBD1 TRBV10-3 TGTGCCATCAGTTCCGGGACAGGGGGCTACGAGCAGTACTTC CAISSGTGGYEQYF
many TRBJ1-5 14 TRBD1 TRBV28 TGTGCCGAAGGACAGGGGAACGGCATCCAGCCCCAGCATTTT CAEGQGNGIQPQHF
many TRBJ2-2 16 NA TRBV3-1 TGTGCCAGCAGTCCCCTGGGCCTAGCGCACACCGGGGAGCTGTTTTTT CASSPLGLAHTGELFF
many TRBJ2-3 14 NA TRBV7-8 TGTGCCAGCAGCTTTAGGCAAGCGACAGATACGCAGTATTTT CASSFRQATDTQYF
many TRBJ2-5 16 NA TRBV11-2 TGTGCCAGCAGCTTAGCCCCAGGGAGATACCAAGAGACCCAGTACTTC CASSLAPGRYQETQYF
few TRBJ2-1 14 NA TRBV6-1 TGTGCCAGCAGCCTTCAACTAAGCAGCGATGAGCAGTTCTTC CASSLQLSSDEQFF
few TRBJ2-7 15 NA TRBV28 TGTGCCAGCAGTTTAATGGGGCAGGGGAGCTACGAGCAGTACTTC CASSLMGQGSYEQYF
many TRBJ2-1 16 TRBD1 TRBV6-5 TGTGCCAGCAGTTACTTCCCAGGGGGCCCCTACAATGAGCAGTTCTTC CASSYFPGGPYNEQFF
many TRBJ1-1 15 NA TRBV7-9 TGTGCCAGCAGCTTACTTCGCAGTCAGAACACTGAAGCTTTCTTT CASSLLRSQNTEAFF
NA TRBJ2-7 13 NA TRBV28 TGTGCCAGTCGATCCGGGGGACTCTACGAGCAGTACTTC CASRSGGLYEQYF
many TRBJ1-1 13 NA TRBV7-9 TGTGCCAGCAGCTTAGAGCTGGGTACTGAAGCTTTCTTT CASSLELGTEAFF
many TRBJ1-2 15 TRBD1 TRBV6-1 TGTGCCAGCAGTGAAGGCAGGGGGGTTACTGGGGGCTACACCTTC CASSEGRGVTGGYTF